The sequence of this T cell receptor beta chain was determined in a study of shared clonotypes between healthy human individuals. Study results and caveats: Owing to a small donor count, the genetic and exposure-history diversity represented was limited.

The study drew its donors from healthy HIV-negative adults without recent acute infections or vaccinations. Several immunoSEQ plates received, in even portions, the genomic DNA of each subset. Original processing notes: With immunoSEQ giving junction-only sequences and no quality scores, filtering differed. Data came from immunoSEQ multiplex PCR; TCRdb stores just in-frame clones and leaves some out. For V, J and clone size, that table is used; D and trimming come from the DNA. The data contain a few million clones, approximately 94% of them seen just once; the ten biggest clones take up over 0.12%. About this clone itself: Its target is not known.

The TCR comes from a man between 18 and 29 years old in good health. The sample comprised naive CD4+ T cells sorted from blood. Described subset: CD45RA+ positively selected.

The CDR3 reads CAWSGGHPTGELFF. CDR3 nucleotide sequence: TGTGCCTGGAGTGGGGGACATCCTACCGGGGAGCTGTTTTTT. This sequence joins TRBV30 and TRBJ2-2; D perhaps matches TRBD1 (6 bases). V gave up 1 base and J gave up 5 bases, with 11 bases separating them. The CDR3 is made up of 14 amino acids. Germline loops: CDR1 GTSNPN, CDR2 SVGIG (reference sequence).